The 17 T cell receptor beta chains in this list originate from one sample, sequenced in a study of blood T cell repertoires in COVID-19. Here immunoSEQ multiplex PCR was the method, and the copy in TCRdb shows in-frame clones only, minus some. This sample has about 240,000 clones; around 86% occur once, and the top ten carry approximately 3.5%. The material sequenced was PBMCs or T cells enriched from blood (not recorded which). All receptors derive from a woman aged 40-49 years with acute COVID-19.

The chain has TRBV7-9 and TRBJ1-1, with 9 positions matching TRBD1. The V gene end was trimmed by 2 bases and the J gene end by 5 bases; junction bases not matched to a gene: 6. The germline V gene encodes CDR1 SEHNR and CDR2 FQNEAQ (reference sequence). The CDR3 sequence is 15 residues long. The CDR3 is CASSLIQGAFTEAFF. Written as DNA, the CDR3 is TGTGCCAGCAGCTTAATACAGGGGGCTTTTACTGAAGCTTTCTTT.

The chain has TRBV11-2 and TRBJ1-2; TRBD1 aligns across 7 bases. The CDR3 runs 15 residues. V shed 0 bases, J shed 8 bases, and the junction held 9 bases outside the gene matches. Per the germline V gene, CDR1 is SGHAT and CDR2 is FQNNGV. CDR3 in amino acids: CASSLDHDREMGYTF. CDR3 DNA sequence: TGTGCCAGCAGCTTAGACCACGACAGGGAGATGGGCTACACCTTC.

This clone has a handful of counts. V usage is TRBV7-3 and J usage is TRBJ2-1; TRBD2 might be the D (5 bases). Germline CDR1 is SGHTA and CDR2 is FQGTGA. The CDR3 has 15 residues. Trimming took off 5 bases at V and 1 base at J, with 12 bases between the two ends. CDR3 region: CASSPSSGSYNEQFF. For the CDR3, the DNA is TGTGCCAGCAGCCCTTCAAGCGGATCCTACAATGAGCAGTTCTTC.

CDR3 loop: CSVEDYFSGFYGYTF. For the CDR3, the DNA is TGCAGCGTTGAAGATTATTTTAGCGGATTCTATGGCTACACCTTC. V is TRBV29-1 and J is TRBJ1-2; no clear D gene. Germline lookup yields CDR1 SQVTM and CDR2 ANQGSEA. Trimming removed 0 bases from V and 4 bases from J, with 15 bases in between. This CDR3 is built from 15 residues.

This clone was seen a few times. This chain joins TRBV27 and TRBJ2-7, with 8 bases aligning to TRBD1. V gave up 5 bases and J gave up 0 bases; unmatched junction bases: 3. The length of the CDR3 is 14 residues. Germline V gene data show CDR1 as MNHEY and CDR2 as SMNVEV (reference sequence). This CDR3 reads CASSRTGSSYEQYF. The CDR3 nucleotides are TGTGCCAGCAGTAGGACAGGGAGCTCCTACGAGCAGTACTTC.

This chain joins TRBV12-3 or TRBV12-4 and TRBJ1-1; D is perhaps TRBD1 (6 bases). Trimming removed 3 bases at V and 6 bases at J, with 11 bases between. This CDR3 spans 13 amino acids. The CDR3 spells CASSFRGRAEAFF. Here the CDR3 DNA reads TGTGCCAGCAGTTTCAGGGGTAGGGCTGAAGCTTTCTTT.

The rearrangement links TRBV24-1 to TRBJ2-7; possible D gene TRBD1, 6 bases. The germline V gene has CDR1 KGHDR and CDR2 SFDVKD. The CDR3 is made up of 14 amino acids. Between the trimmed V and J ends, which lost 4 bases and 3 bases, there was a span of 12 bases. The CDR3 region is CATSENDRFYEQYF. DNA for the CDR3: TGTGCCACCAGTGAAAATGACAGGTTCTACGAGCAGTACTTC.

The rearrangement uses TRBV10-1 and TRBJ1-6, with 9 bases matching TRBD1. CDR3 length: 14 amino acids. CDR1 is WNHNN, CDR2 SYGVQD, per germline (reference sequence). The junction had 3 bases not matched to a gene; V was cut back by 6 bases and J by 6 bases. This CDR3 reads CASSRDRVNSPLHF. In nucleotides, the CDR3 is TGCGCCAGCAGCCGGGACAGGGTTAATTCACCCCTCCACTTT.

The rearrangement links TRBV27 to TRBJ2-3; TRBD2 matches at 10 bases. The CDR3 totals 15 residues. V shed 5 bases, J shed 10 bases, and the junction held 12 bases outside the gene matches. Germline-derived CDR1 and CDR2 are MNHEY and SMNVEV (reference sequence). CDR3: CASSLRASGSGAQYF. The CDR3 coding sequence is TGTGCCAGCAGTCTCAGGGCTAGCGGGAGTGGGGCGCAGTATTTT.

The rearrangement links TRBV5-1 to TRBJ1-1; 7 nucleotides line up with TRBD1. J was trimmed by 0 bases and V by 4 bases; bases with no gene match: 9. The germline gives CDR1 SGHRS, CDR2 YFSETQ. The CDR3 runs to 16 residues. CDR3 sequence (DNA): TGCGCCAGCAGCCCCCCCCGGGACAGCATGAACACTGAAGCTTTCTTT. This codes for CASSPPRDSMNTEAFF.

The gene calls are TRBV2 and TRBJ2-7; TRBD2 might be the D (6 bases). Trimming removed 3 bases from V and 3 bases from J, with 12 bases in between. The V gene's germline CDR1 is SNHLY and CDR2 FYNNEI. CDR3 length: 14 amino acids. The CDR3 region is CASSDEAGFYEQYF. In DNA, the CDR3 is TGTGCCAGCAGTGATGAGGCGGGGTTCTACGAGCAGTACTTC.

The chain couples TRBV5-5 to TRBJ2-6; D gene ambiguous. The germline V and J ends were trimmed by 2 bases and 4 bases, with 10 bases remaining between them. In germline, CDR1 is SGHKS, CDR2 YYEKEE (reference sequence). The CDR3 has 15 residues. The CDR3 nucleotides are TGTGCCAGCAGCTTTTCCGGTTCCGGGGCCAACGTCCTGACTTTC. As protein: CASSFSGSGANVLTF.

The rearrangement joins TRBV11-2 to TRBJ2-7; 7 bases line up with TRBD1. There are 12 residues in the CDR3. Germline V gene data show CDR1 as SGHAT and CDR2 as FQNNGV. V lost 5 bases to trimming and J lost 4 bases; unmatched junction nucleotides: 2. The CDR3 sequence is CASSPTGYEQYF. DNA of the CDR3: TGTGCCAGCAGCCCGACAGGGTACGAGCAGTACTTC.

This rearrangement joins TRBV29-1 to TRBJ2-5; 10 bases fit TRBD2. The ends lost 6 bases at V and 2 bases at J; junction bases unmatched: 9. The CDR3 has 15 residues. From germline, CDR1 is SQVTM and CDR2 ANQGSEA. Here the CDR3 DNA reads TGCAGCGTAACCTTAGCGGGAGGCGGTCAAGAGACCCAGTACTTC. Amino acid sequence: CSVTLAGGGQETQYF.

This clone was seen a single time. The chain carries TRBV30 and TRBJ1-3; TRBD1 matches at 8 bases. Germline V gene data show CDR1 as GTSNPN and CDR2 as SVGIG (reference sequence). This CDR3 is 14 amino acids long. Trimming cost V 7 bases and J 2 bases; bases outside gene matches: 7. The CDR3 protein is CALRTGSTGNTIYF. CDR3 in DNA: TGTGCCTTAAGGACAGGGTCAACTGGAAACACCATATATTTT.

The chain employs TRBV29-1 and TRBJ2-3; 8 positions match TRBD2. V lost 7 bases and J lost 7; bases outside the gene matches: 7. This CDR3 has 12 residues. The V gene's germline CDR1 is SQVTM and CDR2 ANQGSEA. Written as DNA, the CDR3 is TGCAGCGCCCCGACTAGCGCTTATACGCAGTATTTT. Protein product: CSAPTSAYTQYF.

This chain connects TRBV10-3 to TRBJ1-5; D possibly corresponds to TRBD1 (5 bases). V was shortened by 0 bases and J by 11 bases, with 17 bases between the two germline ends. Germline assignment: CDR1 ENHRY and CDR2 SYGVKD. The CDR3 is made up of 15 amino acids. The CDR3 DNA reads TGTGCCATCAGTGAGTCAGGGGTAGGTGACGCGACCCAGCATTTT. Amino acid sequence: CAISESGVGDATQHF.